The 24 T cell receptor beta chains listed next were all sequenced from one sample in a study of blood T cell repertoires in COVID-19. Libraries were prepared by immunoSEQ multiplex PCR; TCRdb keeps only in-frame clonotypes and omits some of them. The sample holds roughly 480,000 clones; 80% to 90% are singletons and the top ten take around 0.95%. Sequenced material: peripheral blood. These receptors were taken from a man younger than 30 with COVID-19, enrolled during active disease.

V usage is TRBV29-1 and J usage is TRBJ2-1; TRBD2 agrees at 13 bases. Germline V CDR1 and CDR2: SQVTM, ANQGSEA. This CDR3 spans 19 amino acids. Trimming cost V 1 base and J 1 base; bases outside gene matches: 10. The CDR3 region has the DNA TGCAGCGTTGAAGCCTTCGGACTAGCGGGAGAGAGGTCCTACAATGAGCAGTTCTTC. Amino acids: CSVEAFGLAGERSYNEQFF.

The J gene is TRBJ1-2, the V gene TRBV15; D not resolved. Germline V CDR1 and CDR2: LNHNV, YYDKDF (reference sequence). This CDR3 spans 13 amino acids. The V end lost 0 bases, the J end lost 4 bases, and 6 bases lay between the germline ends. The CDR3 bases are TGTGCCACCAGCAGAGATGCCGGCTATGGCTACACCTTC. Translating it yields CATSRDAGYGYTF. Full variable domain (remainder filled in from reference TRBV15 and TRBJ1-2): DAMVIQNPRYQVTQFGKPVTLSCSQTLNHNVMYWYQQKSSQAPKLLFHYYDKDFNNEADTPDNFQSRRPNTSFCFLDIRSPGLGDTAMYLCATSRDAGYGYTFGSGTRLTVV.

V gene TRBV27 combines with J gene TRBJ1-1, with D unclear. V gave up 4 bases and J gave up 5 bases, with 14 bases separating them. There are 14 residues in the CDR3. Germline CDR1 and CDR2: MNHEY and SMNVEV (reference sequence). Here the CDR3 DNA reads TGTGCCAGCAGTTCCCTGGTAGAGGGAACTGAAGCTTTCTTT. This translates into CASSSLVEGTEAFF.

To note about this clone: This same CDR3 is encoded by further DNA sequences in the sample. The chain's CDR3 is CASSLVTGGTEAFF. Here the CDR3 DNA reads TGTGCCAGCAGCTTAGTGACCGGGGGCACTGAAGCTTTCTTT. The chain couples TRBV7-8 to TRBJ1-1, with D possibly TRBD1 on 5 matching bases. V was trimmed by 1 base and J by 4 bases, leaving 10 bases between them. The CDR3 covers 14 residues. Germline CDR1 SGHVS, CDR2 FQNEAQ.

The chain recombines TRBV29-1 with TRBJ2-7; D may be TRBD1 (5 bases). Trimming left V 4 bases short and J 9 bases short, with 16 bases between. The CDR3 consists of 12 residues. Germline V gene sequence: CDR1 SQVTM, CDR2 ANQGSEA. CDR3 protein: CSVVGNGAVQYF. The CDR3 DNA follows: TGCAGCGTTGTCGGTAATGGGGCGGTGCAGTACTTC.

The chain combines TRBV7-9 with TRBJ2-2; 11 bases are shared with TRBD2. V lost 4 bases to trimming and J lost 7 bases; unmatched junction nucleotides: 8. Looked up from germline, CDR1 is SEHNR and CDR2 is FQNEAQ (reference sequence). The CDR3 is 16 amino acids. In nucleotides, the CDR3 is TGTGCCAGCAGCTACTTAGCGGGAGGGCCCGGCGGGGAGCTGTTTTTT. Translated, it gives CASSYLAGGPGGELFF.

V and J are TRBV29-1 and TRBJ2-1; D is unresolved. Germline V gives CDR1 SQVTM, CDR2 ANQGSEA. CDR3 length: 10 amino acids. V was pared by 5 bases and J by 6 bases, with 5 bases between. CDR3 sequence reads: CSVPLNEQFF. CDR3 in DNA: TGCAGCGTTCCCCTCAATGAGCAGTTCTTC.

The J gene is TRBJ1-2, the V gene TRBV28, with 10 bases identical to TRBD1. Germline assignment: CDR1 MDHEN and CDR2 SYDVKM. This CDR3 comprises 14 residues. J was trimmed by 2 bases and V by 6 bases; bases with no gene match: 3. The CDR3 is CASRDRGRNYGYTF. DNA of the CDR3: TGTGCCAGCAGGGACAGGGGGAGGAACTATGGCTACACCTTC.

The chain employs TRBV29-1 and TRBJ2-7; no definite D call. V dropped 7 bases and J dropped 1 base, with 11 bases sitting between them. The CDR3 is 12 residues long. Per germline, CDR1 SQVTM and CDR2 ANQGSEA. Here the CDR3 reads CSGKTGSYEQYF. The CDR3 DNA follows: TGCAGCGGAAAGACTGGTTCCTACGAGCAGTACTTC.

The chain is built from TRBV18 and TRBJ2-5, with D perhaps TRBD1 (6 bases). Germline V gene sequence: CDR1 KGHSH, CDR2 LQKENI. V lost 0 bases and J 3 bases, leaving 11 bases between the germline ends. The CDR3 is made up of 15 amino acids. The CDR3: CASSPPQGGEETQYF. The CDR3 DNA reads as TGTGCCAGCTCACCACCGCAAGGGGGAGAAGAGACCCAGTACTTC.

The V and J genes are TRBV10-3 and TRBJ2-5, with TRBD2 identical over 7 bases. The ends lost 10 bases at V and 3 bases at J; junction bases unmatched: 8. CDR1 is ENHRY, CDR2 SYGVKD, per germline. The CDR3 runs 13 residues. The chain's CDR3 is CATQGGGEETQYF. CDR3 sequence (DNA): TGTGCCACCCAAGGTGGGGGGGAAGAGACCCAGTACTTC.

CDR3 sequence reads: CASSQSRLAGHNEQFF. CDR3 bases: TGCGCCAGCAGTCAATCGAGGCTAGCGGGTCACAATGAGCAGTTCTTC. The genes are TRBV23-1 and TRBJ2-1; 8 bases fit TRBD2. TRBV23-1 is assigned to the ORF class and has an uncertain function. The CDR3 runs 16 residues. Trimming removed 0 bases from V and 5 bases from J; junction bases left unmatched: 6.

With regard to this clone: One junction end does not reproduce the germline sequence, and a read error may be involved. This chain joins TRBV13 and TRBJ2-1, with TRBD2 identical over 14 bases. Germline V gene data show CDR1 as PRHDT and CDR2 as FYEKMQ (reference sequence). The CDR3 length is 14 residues. The CDR3 DNA is TGTGCCAGCAGCTCGGGACTAGCGGGAGTTACGCCAGTCTTC. Encoded protein: CASSSGLAGVTPVF.

Concerning this clone: Other DNA sequences in this sample translate to the same CDR3. This chain connects TRBV6-5 to TRBJ1-6, with D unclear. This CDR3 is 13 amino acids long. Germline V lookup: CDR1 MNHEY, CDR2 SVGAGI. Trimming took 9 bases from V and 7 from J, leaving 13 bases between them. CDR3: CASRAPGNSPLHF. CDR3 coding DNA: TGTGCCAGTCGAGCCCCCGGGAATTCACCCCTCCACTTT.

The rearrangement uses TRBV20-1 and TRBJ2-7; D is perhaps TRBD2 (6 bases). Looked up from germline, CDR1 is DFQATT and CDR2 is SNEGSKA (reference sequence). CDR3 size: 10 residues. The CDR3 DNA is TGCAGCCCGACGGGGGACGAGCAGTACTTC. It specifies CSPTGDEQYF.

V and J are TRBV5-1 and TRBJ2-1, with 10 bases lining up with TRBD2. Germline values: CDR1 SGHRS, CDR2 YFSETQ. The CDR3 contains 16 residues. Unmatched junction bases numbered 13, after V lost 4 bases and J lost 9 bases. CDR3 residues: CASSEDSGGTFGEQFF. The DNA of the CDR3 is TGCGCCAGCAGCGAGGATAGCGGGGGGACCTTTGGTGAGCAGTTCTTC.

The chain has TRBV7-8 and TRBJ2-7; maybe TRBD1 (6 bases). V lost 4 bases and J 0 bases, leaving 16 bases between the germline ends. CDR3 length: 16 residues. Germline V CDR1 and CDR2: SGHVS, FQNEAQ. The DNA of the CDR3 is TGTGCCAGCAGCTACCAAAGGACAGTTAGCTCCTACGAGCAGTACTTC. This codes for CASSYQRTVSSYEQYF.

This clone has just one count. The chain combines TRBV30 with TRBJ2-3, with D perhaps TRBD2 (5 bases). V was cut by 6 bases and J by 5 bases, with 15 bases left in between. Germline-derived CDR1 and CDR2 are GTSNPN and SVGIG (reference sequence). The CDR3 is made up of 13 amino acids. The CDR3 region is CACSLRVGDTQYF. In nucleotides, the CDR3 is TGTGCCTGTTCACTGAGGGTAGGAGATACGCAGTATTTT.

The chain carries TRBV9 and TRBJ2-1; unclear D gene. This CDR3 comprises 13 residues. V was clipped by 0 bases and J by 7 bases, with 8 bases between them. The germline CDR1 and CDR2 sequences are SGDLS and YYNGEE. Here the CDR3 reads CASSVVERNEQFF. Here the CDR3 DNA reads TGTGCCAGCAGCGTAGTAGAACGTAATGAGCAGTTCTTC.

The rearrangement joins TRBV12-3 or TRBV12-4 to TRBJ2-7; tentatively, D is TRBD2 (5 bases). Trimming cost V 4 bases and J 5 bases, with 6 bases left between them. The CDR3 covers 11 residues. The CDR3 sequence is CASSSGNEQYF. CDR3 coding DNA: TGTGCCAGCAGTTCCGGGAACGAGCAGTACTTC.

This chain connects TRBV27 to TRBJ2-7; no definite D call. The V and J ends lost 1 base and 0 bases respectively, with 10 bases between them. The CDR3 sequence is 15 residues long. The germline gives CDR1 MNHEY, CDR2 SMNVEV (reference sequence). The DNA of the CDR3 is TGTGCCAGCAGTTTATATACCGGTAGCTCCTACGAGCAGTACTTC. Amino acid sequence: CASSLYTGSSYEQYF.

V and J are TRBV5-6 and TRBJ2-7; weak D call: TRBD2 (6 bases). The CDR3 is 16 amino acids. The germline V and J ends were trimmed by 0 bases and 0 bases, with 13 bases remaining between them. Germline CDR1 reads SGHDT; CDR2 reads YYEEEE. The DNA of the CDR3 is TGTGCCAGCAGCTTGGGGGGGACTCCGAGCTCCTACGAGCAGTACTTC. This gives the protein CASSLGGTPSSYEQYF.

The genes are TRBV6-4 and TRBJ2-1, with 9 bases matching TRBD2. V dropped 4 bases and J dropped 0; count of bases not matched to a gene: 4. The CDR3 sequence is 16 residues long. The germline V gene has CDR1 MRHNA and CDR2 SNTAGT. The DNA for the CDR3 is TGTGCCAGCAGTGCCCTAGCGGGGCGCTCCTACAATGAGCAGTTCTTC. This encodes CASSALAGRSYNEQFF.

In its sample, this clone was seen once. The chain is built from TRBV6-5 and TRBJ1-5; perhaps TRBD1 as D (5 bases). Germline CDR1 is MNHEY and CDR2 is SVGAGI. The CDR3 has 13 residues. V was shortened by 2 bases and J by 4 bases, with 6 bases between the two germline ends. The CDR3 here is CASSYDSNQPQHF. As DNA, the CDR3 is TGTGCCAGCAGTTACGACAGTAATCAGCCCCAGCATTTT.